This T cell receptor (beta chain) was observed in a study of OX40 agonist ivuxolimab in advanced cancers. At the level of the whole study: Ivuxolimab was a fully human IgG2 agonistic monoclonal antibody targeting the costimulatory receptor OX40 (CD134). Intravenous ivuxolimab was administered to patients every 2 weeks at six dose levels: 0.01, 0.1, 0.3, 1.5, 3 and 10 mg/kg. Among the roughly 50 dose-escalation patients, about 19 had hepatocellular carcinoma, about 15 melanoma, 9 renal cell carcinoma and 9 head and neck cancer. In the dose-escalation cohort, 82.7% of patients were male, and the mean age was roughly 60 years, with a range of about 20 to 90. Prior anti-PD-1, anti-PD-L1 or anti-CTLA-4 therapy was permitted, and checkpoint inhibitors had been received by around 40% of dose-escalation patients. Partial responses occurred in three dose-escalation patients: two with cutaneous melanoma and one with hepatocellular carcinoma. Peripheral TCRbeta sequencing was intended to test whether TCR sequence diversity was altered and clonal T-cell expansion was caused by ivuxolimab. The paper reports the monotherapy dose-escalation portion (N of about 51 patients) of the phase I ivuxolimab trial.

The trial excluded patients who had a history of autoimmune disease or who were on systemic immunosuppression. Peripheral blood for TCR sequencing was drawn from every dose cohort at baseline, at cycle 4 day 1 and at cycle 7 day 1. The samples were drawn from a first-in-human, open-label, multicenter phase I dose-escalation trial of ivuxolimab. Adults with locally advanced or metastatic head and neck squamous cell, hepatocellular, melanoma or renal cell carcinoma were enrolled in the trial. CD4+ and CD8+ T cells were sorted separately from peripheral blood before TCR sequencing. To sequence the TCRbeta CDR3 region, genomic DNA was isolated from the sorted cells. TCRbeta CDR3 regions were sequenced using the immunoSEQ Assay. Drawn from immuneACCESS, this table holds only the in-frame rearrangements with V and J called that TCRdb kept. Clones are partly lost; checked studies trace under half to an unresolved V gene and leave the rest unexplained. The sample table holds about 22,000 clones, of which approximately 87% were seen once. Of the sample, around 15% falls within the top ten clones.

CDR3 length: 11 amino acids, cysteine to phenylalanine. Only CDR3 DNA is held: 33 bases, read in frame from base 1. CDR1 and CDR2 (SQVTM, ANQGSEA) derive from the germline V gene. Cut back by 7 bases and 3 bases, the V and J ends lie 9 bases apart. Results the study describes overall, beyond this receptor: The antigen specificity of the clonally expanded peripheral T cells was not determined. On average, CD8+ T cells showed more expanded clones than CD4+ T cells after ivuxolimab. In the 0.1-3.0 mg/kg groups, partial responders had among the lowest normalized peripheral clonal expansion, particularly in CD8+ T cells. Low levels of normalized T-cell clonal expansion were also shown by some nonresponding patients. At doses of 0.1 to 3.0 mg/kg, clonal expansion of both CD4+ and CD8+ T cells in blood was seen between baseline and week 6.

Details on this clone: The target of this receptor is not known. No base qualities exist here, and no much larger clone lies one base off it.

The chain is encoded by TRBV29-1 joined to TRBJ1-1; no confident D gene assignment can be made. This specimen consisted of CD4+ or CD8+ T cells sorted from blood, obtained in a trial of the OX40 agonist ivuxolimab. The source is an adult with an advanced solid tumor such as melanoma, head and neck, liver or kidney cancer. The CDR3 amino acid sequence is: CSARTDTEAFF. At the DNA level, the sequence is TGCAGCGCTCGGACTGACACTGAAGCTTTCTTT.